Sequencing of this T cell receptor beta chain was carried out in a study of cytomegalovirus exposure and HLA in healthy donors. Whole-study results and caveats: In vitro experiments confirmed that three CMV-associated chains were specific for CMV antigens. Across donors, sequencing depth was assumed by presence/absence analyses to be roughly uniform. When the data were analyzed later, several of the most significant clusters appeared to be linked to common viral pathogens. The authors later found HLA-associated TCR beta chains more clonally expanded than equally common others.

CDR1 is MDHEN and CDR2 is SYDVKM in the germline V gene. V was shortened by 5 bases and J by 8 bases, with 10 bases between the two germline ends. This CDR3 has 12 residues. On this clone itself: The antigen remains unidentified.

The PCR employed 60 Vbeta primers together with 13 Jbeta primers. Clones were sequenced by immunoSEQ multiplex PCR, and TCRdb holds only the in-frame ones, with some missing. The profile shows 150,000 to 200,000 clones, more than 65% of them singletons. The sample comprised PBMCs. The V and J genes are TRBV28 and TRBJ2-1; D gene uncertain. This TCR came from a man between 18 and 35 years old in good health and CMV-seropositive. CDR3 in amino acids: CASSPSLDEQFF. CDR3 DNA: TGTGCCAGCAGTCCTAGTTTGGATGAGCAGTTCTTC.